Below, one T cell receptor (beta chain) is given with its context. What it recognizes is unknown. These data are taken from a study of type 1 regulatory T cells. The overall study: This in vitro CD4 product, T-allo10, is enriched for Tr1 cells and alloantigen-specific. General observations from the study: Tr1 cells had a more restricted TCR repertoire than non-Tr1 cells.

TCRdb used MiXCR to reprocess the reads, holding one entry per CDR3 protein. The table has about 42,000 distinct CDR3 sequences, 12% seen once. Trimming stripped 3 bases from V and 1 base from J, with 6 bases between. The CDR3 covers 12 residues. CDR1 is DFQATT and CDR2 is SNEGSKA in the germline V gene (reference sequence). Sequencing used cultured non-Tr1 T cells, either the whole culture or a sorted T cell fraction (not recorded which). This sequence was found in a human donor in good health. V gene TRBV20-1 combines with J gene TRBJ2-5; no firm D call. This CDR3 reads CSASGSQETQYF. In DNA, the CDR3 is TGCAGTGCTAGCGGGTCCCAAGAGACCCAGTACTTC.